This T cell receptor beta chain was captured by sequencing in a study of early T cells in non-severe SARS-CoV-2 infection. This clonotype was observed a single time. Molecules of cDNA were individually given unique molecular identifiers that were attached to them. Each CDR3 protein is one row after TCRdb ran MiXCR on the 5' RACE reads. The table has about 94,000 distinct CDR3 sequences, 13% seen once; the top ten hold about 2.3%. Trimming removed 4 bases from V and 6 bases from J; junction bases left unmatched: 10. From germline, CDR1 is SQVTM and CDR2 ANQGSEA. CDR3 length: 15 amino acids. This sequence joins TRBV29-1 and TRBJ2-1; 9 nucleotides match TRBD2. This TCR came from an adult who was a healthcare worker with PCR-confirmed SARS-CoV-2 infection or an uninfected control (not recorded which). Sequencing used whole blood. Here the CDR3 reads CSVGPASGAGNEQFF. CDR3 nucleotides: TGCAGCGTTGGTCCGGCTAGCGGGGCTGGCAATGAGCAGTTCTTC.